This T cell receptor beta chain is drawn from a study of T cells after posttransplantation cyclophosphamide. Study results and caveats: Tissue-infiltrating T cells from skin or gut overlapped little with blood T cells. Donor CD8+ memory clones often dominated recipient blood repertoires at later times.

Germline V CDR1 and CDR2: SGHNT, YENEEA. The CDR3 consists of 14 residues. The junction had 8 bases not matched to a gene; V was cut back by 5 bases and J by 5 bases. As concerns this clone: Its cognate antigen is unknown.

TCRdb's table, derived via immunoSEQ multiplex PCR, lists solely in-frame clones and lacks some. The data show tens of thousands of clones, with roughly 92% seen just once and less than 3.5% held by the top ten. The material sequenced was PBMCs. The chain combines TRBV11-3 with TRBJ2-5, with 7 positions matching TRBD2. This clonotype was sampled from a woman between 45 and 60 years old in good health and a related stem cell transplant donor. CDR3 in DNA: TGTGCCAGCAGCCTCCGGGGGGTTGGGGAGACCCAGTACTTC. Translation gives CASSLRGVGETQYF.